The clone carrying this T cell receptor (beta chain) was observed a single time. Researchers ran the PCR with 60 Vbeta and 13 Jbeta primers. Sequencing was performed with immunoSEQ multiplex PCR; in TCRdb, only in-frame clones are kept and a portion is missing. The sample contains approximately 170,000 clones, approximately 80% of which appear only once. The sample belongs to a study of cytomegalovirus exposure and HLA in healthy donors. Study overall: Some 85 million unique TCRs, all from HLA-typed donors, were included in an early release of the data.

Germline CDR1 and CDR2: WSHSY and SAAADI. This CDR3 contains 13 residues. After removal of 8 bases from V and 4 bases from J, the junction contained 2 bases not matched to a gene. This clonotype was obtained from a woman between 45 and 60 years old in good health and CMV-seropositive. Source material: PBMCs. V gene TRBV10-2 combines with J gene TRBJ1-6; TRBD1 matches at 7 bases. The CDR3 is CASRDSYNSPLHF. The CDR3 bases are TGCGCCAGCCGGGACAGTTATAATTCACCCCTCCACTTT.